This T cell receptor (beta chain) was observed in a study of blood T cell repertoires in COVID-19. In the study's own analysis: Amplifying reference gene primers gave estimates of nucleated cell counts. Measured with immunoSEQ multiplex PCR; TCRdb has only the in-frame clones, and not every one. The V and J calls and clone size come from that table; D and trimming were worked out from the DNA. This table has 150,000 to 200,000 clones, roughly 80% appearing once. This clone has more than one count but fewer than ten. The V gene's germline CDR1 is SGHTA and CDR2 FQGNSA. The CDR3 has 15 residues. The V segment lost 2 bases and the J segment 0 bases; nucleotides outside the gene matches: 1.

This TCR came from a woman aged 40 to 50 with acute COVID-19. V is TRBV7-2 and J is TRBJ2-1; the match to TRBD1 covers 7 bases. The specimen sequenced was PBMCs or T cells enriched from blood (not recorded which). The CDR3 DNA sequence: TGTGCCAGCAGCTTAAGACAGGGCTCCTACAATGAGCAGTTCTTC. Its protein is CASSLRQGSYNEQFF.